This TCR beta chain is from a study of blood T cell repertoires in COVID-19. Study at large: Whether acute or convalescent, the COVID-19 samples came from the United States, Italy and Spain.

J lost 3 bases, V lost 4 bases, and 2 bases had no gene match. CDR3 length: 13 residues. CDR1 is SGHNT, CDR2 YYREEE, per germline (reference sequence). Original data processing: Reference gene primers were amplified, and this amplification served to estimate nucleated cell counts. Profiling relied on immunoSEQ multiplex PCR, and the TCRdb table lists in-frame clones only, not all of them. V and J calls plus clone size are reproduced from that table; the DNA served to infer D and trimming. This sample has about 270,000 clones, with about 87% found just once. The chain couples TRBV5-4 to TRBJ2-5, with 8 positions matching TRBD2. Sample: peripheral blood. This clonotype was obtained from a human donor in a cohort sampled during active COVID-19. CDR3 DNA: TGTGCCAGCAGCCTCGGGGGGGAAGAGACCCAGTACTTC. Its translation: CASSLGGEETQYF.